The next 29 T cell receptor beta chains were all read from a single sample in a study of shared clonotypes between healthy human individuals. Assay used: immunoSEQ multiplex PCR; TCRdb lists only in-frame clones, some missing. The sample consists of approximately 2.3 million clones, approximately 93% of them appearing once. The sample taken for sequencing was naive CD4+ T cells from PBMCs. Stated subset: CD45RA+ positively selected. The receptor source for this set is a man between 18 and 35 years old in good health. Some clones in this sample may be carry-over from other donors' samples.

The rearrangement uses TRBV19 and TRBJ2-7, with 10 positions matching TRBD2. Germline CDR1 reads LNHDA; CDR2 reads SQIVND (reference sequence). The CDR3 loop spans 15 amino acids. Trimming at V came to 7 bases and at J to 4 bases, leaving 10 bases not matched to a gene. DNA of the CDR3: TGTGCCAGTACCCGGGCTAGCGGGAGTCGGTACGAGCAGTACTTC. Protein: CASTRASGSRYEQYF.

The chain is built from TRBV11-3 and TRBJ2-7, with D uncertain. Trimming took 5 bases from V and 0 from J, leaving 11 bases between them. CDR1 is SGHNT and CDR2 is YENEEA in the germline V gene. This CDR3 region has 14 residues. This CDR3 reads CASSPGLSSYEQYF. The CDR3 DNA reads TGTGCCAGCAGCCCCGGTCTAAGCTCCTACGAGCAGTACTTC.

The chain uses TRBV5-1 and TRBJ2-6; D gene unclear. Trimming shortened V by 0 bases and J by 0 bases, and 7 bases separated the two germline ends. The CDR3 runs 16 residues. Germline CDR1 and CDR2: SGHRS and YFSETQ. CDR3 in amino acids: CASSLAPVSGANVLTF. CDR3 DNA sequence: TGCGCCAGCAGCTTGGCACCAGTCTCTGGGGCCAACGTCCTGACTTTC.

The chain is built from TRBV18 and TRBJ1-2; D possibly corresponds to TRBD1 (5 bases). The germline V and J ends were trimmed by 0 bases and 1 base, with 15 bases remaining between them. Germline V gene data show CDR1 as KGHSH and CDR2 as LQKENI. The CDR3 extends over 17 amino acids. CDR3 nucleotides: TGTGCCAGCTCACCACCGTCTCAGGGTTTGGGTAACTATGGCTACACCTTC. Translating gives CASSPPSQGLGNYGYTF.

This sequence joins TRBV6-1 and TRBJ1-5, with D maybe TRBD1 (5 bases). This CDR3 comprises 15 residues. Germline V gene data show CDR1 as MNHNS and CDR2 as SASEGT. Trimming cost V 6 bases and J 0 bases, with 12 bases left between them. CDR3: CASRPQGNSNQPQHF. The DNA of the CDR3 is TGTGCCAGCAGACCTCAGGGAAATAGCAATCAGCCCCAGCATTTT.

The chain has TRBV25-1 and TRBJ1-4; 8 bases map to TRBD1. The CDR3 covers 18 residues. The germline CDR1 and CDR2 sequences are MGHDK and SYGVNS. V lost 3 bases to trimming and J lost 7 bases; unmatched junction nucleotides: 16. CDR3 protein: CASSDQLIGQGITEKLFF. The CDR3, as DNA: TGTGCCAGCAGTGATCAATTGATTGGACAGGGTATAACTGAAAAACTGTTTTTT.

J is TRBJ2-7 and V is TRBV19; D is uncertain. Trimming removed 3 bases from V and 7 bases from J, with 13 bases in between. The CDR3 consists of 13 residues. Germline assignment: CDR1 LNHDA and CDR2 SQIVND (reference sequence). The CDR3 bases are TGTGCCAGTAGTATCGATACGATAGGGGAGCAGTACTTC. This translates into CASSIDTIGEQYF.

The J gene is TRBJ2-7, the V gene TRBV7-2, with TRBD2 identical over 9 bases. The CDR3 length is 14 residues. Germline V lookup: CDR1 SGHTA, CDR2 FQGNSA. V lost 7 bases to trimming and J lost 7 bases; unmatched junction nucleotides: 11. CDR3 amino acids: CASMRVAGVGEQYF. The CDR3 DNA sequence: TGTGCCAGCATGAGAGTAGCGGGAGTGGGTGAGCAGTACTTC.

The chain joins TRBV7-9 to TRBJ2-5; TRBD1 matches 8 bases. This CDR3 comprises 13 residues. Germline assignment: CDR1 SEHNR and CDR2 FQNEAQ (reference sequence). J gave up 3 bases and V 5 bases, and 2 bases lay outside the gene matches. The CDR3 here is CASSKTGEETQYF. The CDR3, as DNA: TGTGCCAGCAGCAAGACAGGGGAAGAGACCCAGTACTTC.

This chain uses TRBV7-8 with TRBJ2-7, with 9 nucleotides matching TRBD1. This CDR3 is 14 amino acids long. CDR1 and CDR2 (germline): SGHVS, FQNEAQ. Germline trimming cut 4 bases from V and 1 base from J; bases unmatched to any gene: 2. The CDR3 DNA follows: TGTGCCAGCAGCTCCGACAGGGGGTCCTACGAGCAGTACTTC. Translating it yields CASSSDRGSYEQYF.

J is TRBJ2-7 and V is TRBV18, with D possibly matching TRBD2 (5 bases). This CDR3 has 19 amino acids. Trimming cost V 3 bases and J 6 bases, with 30 bases left between them. Per germline, CDR1 KGHSH and CDR2 LQKENI. CDR3 nucleotide sequence: TGTGCCAGCTCACCTTTTAATGGGCCCTTAGTCGAGTCCGCGGGCGAGCAGTACTTC. It yields the protein CASSPFNGPLVESAGEQYF.

J is TRBJ2-5 and V is TRBV28; D is ambiguous. The germline V gene has CDR1 MDHEN and CDR2 SYDVKM. This CDR3 comprises 14 residues. Deletions cut 7 bases from V and 0 bases from J, with 12 bases between. The CDR3 region has the DNA TGTGCCAGCACCGACGGCCGAAACCAAGAGACCCAGTACTTC. Amino acids: CASTDGRNQETQYF.

Here the CDR3 DNA reads TGTGCCAGCAGTCAAGGACAGGGGGCTAATGGCTACACCTTC. Translating it yields CASSQGQGANGYTF. V is TRBV2 and J is TRBJ1-2, with 11 bases identical to TRBD1. Germline V CDR1 and CDR2: SNHLY, FYNNEI. The CDR3 sequence is 14 residues long. Germline trimming cut 5 bases from V and 6 bases from J; bases unmatched to any gene: 5.

This rearrangement joins TRBV28 to TRBJ2-7; 9 bases align to TRBD2. Germline CDR1 is MDHEN and CDR2 is SYDVKM. With 9 bases clipped from V and 4 bases from J, the junction kept 16 bases outside the gene matches. The CDR3 contains 16 residues. CDR3 loop: CASSPTGGGRAYEQYF. As DNA, the CDR3 is TGTGCCAGTTCACCCACGGGGGGCGGGAGGGCGTACGAGCAGTACTTC.

The chain recombines TRBV2 with TRBJ2-5; 9 bases map to TRBD2. Germline trimming cut 5 bases from V and 3 bases from J; bases unmatched to any gene: 7. The CDR3 is made up of 15 amino acids. Germline loops: CDR1 SNHLY, CDR2 FYNNEI. Here the CDR3 reads CASSKLAGTEETQYF. CDR3 sequence (DNA): TGTGCCAGCAGTAAACTAGCGGGTACGGAAGAGACCCAGTACTTC.

This chain connects TRBV4-1 to TRBJ1-2; weak D call: TRBD1 (5 bases). From germline, CDR1 is MGHRA and CDR2 YSYEKL. This CDR3 has 15 amino acids. The V end was cut by 1 base, the J end by 2 bases, with 11 bases between. CDR3 sequence (DNA): TGCGCCAGCAGCCAAGCGGGGGAGGGCAACTATGGCTACACCTTC. It codes for CASSQAGEGNYGYTF.

The chain couples TRBV2 to TRBJ1-1, with 8 positions matching TRBD1. V was clipped by 7 bases and J by 8 bases; unmatched bases: 12. Germline CDR1 is SNHLY and CDR2 is FYNNEI. This CDR3 region has 14 residues. CDR3 DNA: TGTGCCAGCATAATAAACAGGGGGAGTCTCGAAGCTTTCTTT. Protein sequence: CASIINRGSLEAFF. The variable domain in full, completed from reference TRBV2 and TRBJ1-1, reads EPEVTQTPSHQVTQMGQEVILRCVPISNHLYFYWYRQILGQKVEFLVSFYNNEISEKSEIFDDQFSVERPDGSNFTLKIRSTKLEDSAMYFCASIINRGSLEAFFGQGTRLTVV.

In regard to this clone: The sample contains more than one DNA sequence encoding this CDR3. V gene TRBV2 combines with J gene TRBJ1-5; D gene ambiguous. The length of the CDR3 is 13 residues. In germline, CDR1 is SNHLY, CDR2 FYNNEI. The V end lost 2 bases, the J end lost 4 bases, and 6 bases lay between the germline ends. The CDR3 region is CASSESGNQPQHF. CDR3 in DNA: TGTGCCAGCAGTGAATCGGGGAATCAGCCCCAGCATTTT.

This clone appeared a few times. The CDR3 spells CASSDKRTTLEHF. In nucleotides, the CDR3 is TGTGCCAGCAGTGACAAAAGGACCACACTGGAGCATTTT. This chain connects TRBV6-1 to TRBJ1-5; no firm D call. CDR3 length equals 13 residues. V shed 3 bases and J shed 14 bases, with 17 bases lying between them. The V gene's germline CDR1 is MNHNS and CDR2 SASEGT.

The chain employs TRBV7-3 and TRBJ2-1; tentative D call: TRBD2 (5 bases). Trimming removed 1 base at V and 8 bases at J, with 15 bases between. This CDR3 spans 15 amino acids. CDR1 is SGHTA, CDR2 FQGTGA, per germline. CDR3 bases: TGTGCCAGCAGCTTAATGGGCCCCGGACTCGATGAGCAGTTCTTC. Translated: CASSLMGPGLDEQFF.

This clone was seen just once. This rearrangement joins TRBV28 to TRBJ2-7, with TRBD1 matching over 7 bases. The CDR3 is 14 residues long. Germline V gene lookup returns CDR1 MDHEN and CDR2 SYDVKM. Losses at the gene ends were 2 bases for V and 7 bases for J; bases not matched to a gene: 8. The CDR3 is CASSLNGARGEQYF. The CDR3 DNA reads TGTGCCAGCAGTTTAAATGGGGCCAGGGGGGAGCAGTACTTC.

The rearrangement joins TRBV28 to TRBJ2-7; D may be TRBD1 (6 bases). The germline V gene encodes CDR1 MDHEN and CDR2 SYDVKM. V lost 10 bases and J 2 bases, leaving 21 bases between the germline ends. This CDR3 is built from 15 residues. The CDR3 DNA reads as TGTGCCACCGATTCTAGGACAGTGAGACCCTACGAGCAGTACTTC. It is translated as CATDSRTVRPYEQYF.

This chain joins TRBV30 and TRBJ1-1; D not resolved. V dropped 0 bases and J dropped 7 bases, with 6 bases sitting between them. Germline V CDR1 and CDR2: GTSNPN, SVGIG (reference sequence). The length of the CDR3 is 11 residues. This CDR3 is CAWSVQLEAFF. DNA for the CDR3: TGTGCCTGGAGTGTACAACTTGAAGCTTTCTTT.

The CDR3 region is CASRWLYGYTF. The CDR3, as DNA: TGTGCCAGCCGTTGGCTCTATGGCTACACCTTC. The V gene is TRBV7-2, the J gene TRBJ1-2; the D is unclear. Germline assignment: CDR1 SGHTA and CDR2 FQGNSA. Trimming cost V 8 bases and J 4 bases, with 8 bases left between them. This CDR3 comprises 11 residues.

The chain combines TRBV6-4 with TRBJ2-2, with D uncertain. V shed 3 bases and J shed 4 bases, with 15 bases lying between them. This CDR3 spans 16 amino acids. Germline CDR1 and CDR2: MRHNA and SNTAGT. CDR3 in DNA: TGTGCCAGCAGTGATGGTCAGAACGCGAGCACCGGGGAGCTGTTTTTT. Protein sequence: CASSDGQNASTGELFF.

The rearrangement links TRBV28 to TRBJ2-1, with 10 bases fitting TRBD1. Trimming at V came to 5 bases and at J to 5 bases, leaving 6 bases not matched to a gene. Germline CDR1 is MDHEN and CDR2 is SYDVKM. There are 15 residues in the CDR3. This chain's CDR3 is CASSRPGTGDNEQFF. The CDR3 nucleotides are TGTGCCAGCAGTCGTCCCGGGACAGGGGACAATGAGCAGTTCTTC.

The chain recombines TRBV5-1 with TRBJ2-2, with TRBD2 as a possible D gene (6 bases). From germline, CDR1 is SGHRS and CDR2 YFSETQ. This CDR3 is 12 amino acids long. The germline V and J ends were trimmed by 7 bases and 5 bases, with 9 bases remaining between them. The CDR3 spells CASARGTGELFF. In DNA, the CDR3 is TGCGCCAGCGCCCGGGGGACCGGGGAGCTGTTTTTT.

The chain uses TRBV7-9 and TRBJ2-1, with no clear D. The germline CDR1 and CDR2 sequences are SEHNR and FQNEAQ (reference sequence). Trimming left V 2 bases short and J 9 bases short, with 8 bases between. The CDR3 has 12 amino acids. The chain's CDR3 is CASSLSAREQFF. CDR3 DNA sequence: TGTGCCAGCAGCTTATCCGCGCGTGAGCAGTTCTTC.

V gene TRBV7-3 combines with J gene TRBJ1-5, with D possibly matching TRBD1 (6 bases). V lost 7 bases and J lost 4, with 17 bases in between. CDR1 and CDR2 from the germline V gene are SGHTA and FQGTGA. This CDR3 is 15 amino acids long. The DNA for the CDR3 is TGTGCCAGCAAGATCGGAAGGAGGGGGAATCAGCCCCAGCATTTT. Its translation is CASKIGRRGNQPQHF.